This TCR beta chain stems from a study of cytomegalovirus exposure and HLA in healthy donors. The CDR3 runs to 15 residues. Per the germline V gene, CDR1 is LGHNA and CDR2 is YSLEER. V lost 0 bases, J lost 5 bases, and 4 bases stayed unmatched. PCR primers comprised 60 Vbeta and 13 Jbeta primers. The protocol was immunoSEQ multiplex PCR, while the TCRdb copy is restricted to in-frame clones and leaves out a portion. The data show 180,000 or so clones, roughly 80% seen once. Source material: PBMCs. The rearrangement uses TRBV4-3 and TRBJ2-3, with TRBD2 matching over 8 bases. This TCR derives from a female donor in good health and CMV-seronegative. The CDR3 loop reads CASSQDIGGGDTQYF. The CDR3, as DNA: TGCGCCAGCAGCCAAGATATCGGGGGGGGAGATACGCAGTATTTT.